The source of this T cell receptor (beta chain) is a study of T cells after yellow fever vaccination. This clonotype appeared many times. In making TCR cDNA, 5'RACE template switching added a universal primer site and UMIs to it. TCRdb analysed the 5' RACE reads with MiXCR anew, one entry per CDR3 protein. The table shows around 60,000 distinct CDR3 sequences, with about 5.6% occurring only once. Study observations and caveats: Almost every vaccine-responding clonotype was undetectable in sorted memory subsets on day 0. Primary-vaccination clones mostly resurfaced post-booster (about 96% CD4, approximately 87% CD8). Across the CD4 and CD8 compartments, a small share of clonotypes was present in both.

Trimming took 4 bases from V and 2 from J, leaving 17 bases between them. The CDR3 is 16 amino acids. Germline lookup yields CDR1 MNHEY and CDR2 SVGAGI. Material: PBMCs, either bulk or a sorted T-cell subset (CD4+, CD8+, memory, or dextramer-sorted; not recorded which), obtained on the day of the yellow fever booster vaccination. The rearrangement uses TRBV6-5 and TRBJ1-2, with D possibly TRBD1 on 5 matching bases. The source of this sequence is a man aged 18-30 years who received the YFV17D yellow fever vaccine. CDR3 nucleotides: TGTGCCAGCAGTTTTTCGGTGGGGCTAAGGAACTATGGCTACACCTTC. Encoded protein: CASSFSVGLRNYGYTF.